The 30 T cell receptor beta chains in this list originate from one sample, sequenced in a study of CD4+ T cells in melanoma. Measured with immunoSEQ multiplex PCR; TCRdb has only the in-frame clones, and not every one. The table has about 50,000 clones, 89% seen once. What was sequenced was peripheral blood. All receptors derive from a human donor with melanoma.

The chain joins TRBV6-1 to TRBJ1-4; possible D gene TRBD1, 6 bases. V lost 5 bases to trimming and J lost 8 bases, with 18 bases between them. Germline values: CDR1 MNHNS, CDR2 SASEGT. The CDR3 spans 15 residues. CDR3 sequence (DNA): TGTGCCAGCAGTCCTTCGGGGGGGCGTCAGGAAAAACTGTTTTTT. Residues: CASSPSGGRQEKLFF.

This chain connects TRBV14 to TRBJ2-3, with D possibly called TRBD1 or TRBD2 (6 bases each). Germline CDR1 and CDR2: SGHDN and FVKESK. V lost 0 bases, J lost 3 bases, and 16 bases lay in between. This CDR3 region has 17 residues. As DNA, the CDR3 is TGTGCCAGCAGCCAAGATTTTGGAGGGGGGAGAACAGATACGCAGTATTTT. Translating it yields CASSQDFGGGRTDTQYF. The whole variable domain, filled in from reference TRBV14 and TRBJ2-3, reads EAGVTQFPSHSVIEKGQTVTLRCDPISGHDNLYWYRRVMGKEIKFLLHFVKESKQDESGMPNNRFLAERTGGTYSTLKVQPAELEDSGVYFCASSQDFGGGRTDTQYFGPGTRLTVL.

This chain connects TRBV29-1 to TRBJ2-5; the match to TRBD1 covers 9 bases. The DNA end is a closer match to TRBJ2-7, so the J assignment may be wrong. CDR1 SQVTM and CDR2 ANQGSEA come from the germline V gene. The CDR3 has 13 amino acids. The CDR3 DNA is TGCAGCGTTGCCGGGACAGGGTATACCGAGCAGTACTTC. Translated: CSVAGTGYTEQYF.

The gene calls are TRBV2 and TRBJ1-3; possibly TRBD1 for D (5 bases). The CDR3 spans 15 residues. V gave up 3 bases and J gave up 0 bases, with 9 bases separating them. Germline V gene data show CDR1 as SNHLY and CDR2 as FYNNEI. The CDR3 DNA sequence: TGTGCCAGCAGTGAGGACACGATCTCTGGAAACACCATATATTTT. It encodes CASSEDTISGNTIYF. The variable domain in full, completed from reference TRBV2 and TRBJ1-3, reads EPEVTQTPSHQVTQMGQEVILRCVPISNHLYFYWYRQILGQKVEFLVSFYNNEISEKSEIFDDQFSVERPDGSNFTLKIRSTKLEDSAMYFCASSEDTISGNTIYFGEGSWLTVV.

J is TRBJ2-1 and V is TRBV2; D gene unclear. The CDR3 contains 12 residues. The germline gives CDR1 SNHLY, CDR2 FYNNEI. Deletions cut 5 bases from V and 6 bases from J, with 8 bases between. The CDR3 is CASSTEVNEQFF. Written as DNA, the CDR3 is TGTGCCAGCAGTACGGAAGTCAATGAGCAGTTCTTC.

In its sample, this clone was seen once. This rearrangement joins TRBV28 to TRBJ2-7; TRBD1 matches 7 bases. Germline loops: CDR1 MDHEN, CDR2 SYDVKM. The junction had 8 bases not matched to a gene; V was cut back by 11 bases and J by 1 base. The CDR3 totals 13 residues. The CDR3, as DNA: TGTGCCTCACAGGGGTCACTTTCCTACGAGCAGTACTTC. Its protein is CASQGSLSYEQYF.

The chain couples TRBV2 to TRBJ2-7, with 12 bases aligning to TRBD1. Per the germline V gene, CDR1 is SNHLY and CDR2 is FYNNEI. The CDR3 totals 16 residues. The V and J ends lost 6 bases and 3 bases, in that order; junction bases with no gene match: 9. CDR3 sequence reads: CASRAGTGGGGYEQYF. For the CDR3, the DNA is TGTGCCAGCAGAGCCGGGACAGGGGGCGGTGGCTACGAGCAGTACTTC.

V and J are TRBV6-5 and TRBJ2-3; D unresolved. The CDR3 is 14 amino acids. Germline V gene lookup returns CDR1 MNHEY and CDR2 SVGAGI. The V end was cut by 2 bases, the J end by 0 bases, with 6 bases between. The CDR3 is CASSYGSSTDTQYF. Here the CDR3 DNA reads TGTGCCAGCAGTTACGGTTCGAGCACAGATACGCAGTATTTT.

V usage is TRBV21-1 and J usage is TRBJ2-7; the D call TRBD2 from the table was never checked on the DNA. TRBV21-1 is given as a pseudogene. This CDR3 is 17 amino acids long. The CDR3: CASSIPGGSGGAHEQYF. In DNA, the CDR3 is TGTGCCAGCAGCATACCCGGGGGTAGCGGGGGCGCTCACGAGCAGTACTTC.

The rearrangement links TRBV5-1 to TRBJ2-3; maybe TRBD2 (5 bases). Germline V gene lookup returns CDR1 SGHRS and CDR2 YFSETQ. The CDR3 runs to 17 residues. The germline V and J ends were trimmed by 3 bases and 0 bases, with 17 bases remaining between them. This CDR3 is CASSSSPTGFSTDTQYF. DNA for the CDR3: TGCGCCAGCAGCTCGAGCCCCACGGGGTTTAGCACAGATACGCAGTATTTT. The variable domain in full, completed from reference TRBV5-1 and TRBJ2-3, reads KAGVTQTPRYLIKTRGQQVTLSCSPISGHRSVSWYQQTPGQGLQFLFEYFSETQRNKGNFPGRFSGRQFSNSRSEMNVSTLELGDSALYLCASSSSPTGFSTDTQYFGPGTRLTVL.

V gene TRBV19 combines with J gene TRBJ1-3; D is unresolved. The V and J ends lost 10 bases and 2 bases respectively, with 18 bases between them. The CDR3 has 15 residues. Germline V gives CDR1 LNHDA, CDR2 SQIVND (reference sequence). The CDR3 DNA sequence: TGTGCCACTCAGAGAGGCCTCCTCGCTGGAAACACCATATATTTT. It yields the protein CATQRGLLAGNTIYF.

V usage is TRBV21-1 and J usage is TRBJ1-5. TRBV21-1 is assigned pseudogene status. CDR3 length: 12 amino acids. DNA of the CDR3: TGTGCCAGCAGCAATAGTCCCCAGCCCCAGCATTTT. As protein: CASSNSPQPQHF.

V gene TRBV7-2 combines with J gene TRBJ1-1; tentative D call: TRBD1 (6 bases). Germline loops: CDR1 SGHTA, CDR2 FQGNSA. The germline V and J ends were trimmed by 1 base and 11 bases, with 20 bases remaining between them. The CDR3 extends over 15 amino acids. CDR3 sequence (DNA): TGTGCCAGCAGCTTAGAAACCAGGGGTTCGTTGGAGGCTTTCTTT. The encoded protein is CASSLETRGSLEAFF. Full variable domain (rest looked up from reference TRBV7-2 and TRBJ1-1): GAGVSQSPSNKVTEKGKDVELRCDPISGHTALYWYRQSLGQGLEFLIYFQGNSAPDKSGLPSDRFSAERTGGSVSTLTIQRTQQEDSAVYLCASSLETRGSLEAFFGQGTRLTVV.

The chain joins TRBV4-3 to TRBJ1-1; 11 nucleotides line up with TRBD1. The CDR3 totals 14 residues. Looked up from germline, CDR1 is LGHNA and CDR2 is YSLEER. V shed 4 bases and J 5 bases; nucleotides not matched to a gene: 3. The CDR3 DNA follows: TGCGCCAGCAGCCCTGGGACAGGGGGGACTGAAGCTTTCTTT. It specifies CASSPGTGGTEAFF.

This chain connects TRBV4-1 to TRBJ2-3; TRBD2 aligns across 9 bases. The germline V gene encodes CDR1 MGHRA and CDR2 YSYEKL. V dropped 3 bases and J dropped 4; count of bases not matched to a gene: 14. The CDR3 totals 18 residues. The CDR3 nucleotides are TGCGCCAGCAGCCAGCAAGGCCTGCGGGGGGGCATCTCAGATACGCAGTATTTT. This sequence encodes CASSQQGLRGGISDTQYF.

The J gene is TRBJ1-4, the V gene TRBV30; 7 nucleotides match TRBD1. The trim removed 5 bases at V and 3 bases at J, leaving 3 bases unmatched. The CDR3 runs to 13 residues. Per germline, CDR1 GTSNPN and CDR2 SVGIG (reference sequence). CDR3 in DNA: TGTGCCTGGGGCAGGGGGTCTAATGAAAAACTGTTTTTT. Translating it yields CAWGRGSNEKLFF.

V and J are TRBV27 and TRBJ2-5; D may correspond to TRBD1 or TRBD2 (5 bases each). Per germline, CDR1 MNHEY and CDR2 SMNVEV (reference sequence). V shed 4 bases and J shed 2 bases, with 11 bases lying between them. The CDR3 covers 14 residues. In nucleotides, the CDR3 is TGTGCCAGCAGTTCCCGGGACGGACAAGAGACCCAGTACTTC. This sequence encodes CASSSRDGQETQYF.

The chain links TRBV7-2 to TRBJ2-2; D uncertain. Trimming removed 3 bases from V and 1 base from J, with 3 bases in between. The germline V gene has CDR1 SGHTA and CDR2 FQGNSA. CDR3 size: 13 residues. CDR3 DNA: TGTGCCAGCAGCTTGGGGAACACCGGGGAGCTGTTTTTT. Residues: CASSLGNTGELFF.

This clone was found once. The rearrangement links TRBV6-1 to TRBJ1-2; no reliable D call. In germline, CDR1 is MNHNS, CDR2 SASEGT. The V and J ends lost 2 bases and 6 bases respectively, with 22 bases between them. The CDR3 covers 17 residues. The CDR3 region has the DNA TGTGCCAGCAGTGAATCTTTTCTTTTATACGGGAGGGATGGCTACACCTTC. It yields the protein CASSESFLLYGRDGYTF.

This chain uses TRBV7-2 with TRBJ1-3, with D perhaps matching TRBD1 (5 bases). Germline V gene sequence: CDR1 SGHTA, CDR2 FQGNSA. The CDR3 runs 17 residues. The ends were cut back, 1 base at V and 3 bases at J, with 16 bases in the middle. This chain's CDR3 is CASSLGRTFLSGNTIYF. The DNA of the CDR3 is TGTGCCAGCAGCTTAGGGAGGACATTTCTGAGTGGAAACACCATATATTTT.

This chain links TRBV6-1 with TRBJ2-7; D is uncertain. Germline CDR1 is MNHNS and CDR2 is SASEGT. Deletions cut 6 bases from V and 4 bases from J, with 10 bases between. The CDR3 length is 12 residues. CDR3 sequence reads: CASSWLPYEQYF. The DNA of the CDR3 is TGTGCCAGCAGCTGGCTCCCATACGAGCAGTACTTC.

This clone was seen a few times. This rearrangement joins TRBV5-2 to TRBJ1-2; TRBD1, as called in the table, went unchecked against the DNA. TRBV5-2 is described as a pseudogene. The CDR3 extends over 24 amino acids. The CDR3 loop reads CASNMRGGDARTGVIMPRTYGYTF. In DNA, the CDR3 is TGTGCCAGCAACATGAGGGGAGGTGACGCCAGGACAGGGGTTATAATGCCCCGAACTTATGGCTACACCTTC.

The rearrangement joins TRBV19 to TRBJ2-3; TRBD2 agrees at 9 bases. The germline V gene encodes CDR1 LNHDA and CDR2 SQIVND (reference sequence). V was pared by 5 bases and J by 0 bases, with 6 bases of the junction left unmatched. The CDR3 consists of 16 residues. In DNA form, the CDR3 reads TGTGCCAGTAGTGTCACAGCGGGGGGTAGCACAGATACGCAGTATTTT. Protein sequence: CASSVTAGGSTDTQYF.

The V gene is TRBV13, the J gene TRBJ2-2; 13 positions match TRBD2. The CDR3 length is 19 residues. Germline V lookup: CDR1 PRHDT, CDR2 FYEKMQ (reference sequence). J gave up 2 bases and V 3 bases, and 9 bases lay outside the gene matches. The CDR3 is CASSFFSRLAGGNTGELFF. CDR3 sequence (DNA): TGTGCCAGCAGCTTTTTTTCCCGACTAGCGGGGGGTAACACCGGGGAGCTGTTTTTT.

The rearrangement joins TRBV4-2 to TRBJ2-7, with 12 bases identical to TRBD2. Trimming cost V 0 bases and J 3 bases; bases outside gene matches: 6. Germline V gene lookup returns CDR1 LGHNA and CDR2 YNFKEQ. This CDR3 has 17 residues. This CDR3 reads CASSQDASGGAGYEQYF. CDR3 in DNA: TGTGCCAGCAGCCAAGATGCTAGCGGGGGGGCGGGCTACGAGCAGTACTTC.

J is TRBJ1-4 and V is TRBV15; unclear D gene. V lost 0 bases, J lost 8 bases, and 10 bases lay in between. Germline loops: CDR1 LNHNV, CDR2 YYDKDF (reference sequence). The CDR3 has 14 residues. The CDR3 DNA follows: TGTGCCACCAGCAGAGATCTCGGGAACGAAAAACTGTTTTTT. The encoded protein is CATSRDLGNEKLFF.

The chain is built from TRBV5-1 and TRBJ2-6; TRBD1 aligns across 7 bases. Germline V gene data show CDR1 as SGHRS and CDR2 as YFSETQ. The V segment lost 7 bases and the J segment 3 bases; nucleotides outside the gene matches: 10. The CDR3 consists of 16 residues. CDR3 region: CASWGTAIFGANVLTF. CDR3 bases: TGCGCCAGCTGGGGGACAGCGATTTTTGGGGCCAACGTCCTGACTTTC.

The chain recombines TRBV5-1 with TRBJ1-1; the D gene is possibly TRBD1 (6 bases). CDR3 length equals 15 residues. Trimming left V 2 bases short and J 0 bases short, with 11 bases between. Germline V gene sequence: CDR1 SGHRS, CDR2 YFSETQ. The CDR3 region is CASSLQGNMNTEAFF. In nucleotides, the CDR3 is TGCGCCAGCAGCTTACAGGGCAATATGAACACTGAAGCTTTCTTT.

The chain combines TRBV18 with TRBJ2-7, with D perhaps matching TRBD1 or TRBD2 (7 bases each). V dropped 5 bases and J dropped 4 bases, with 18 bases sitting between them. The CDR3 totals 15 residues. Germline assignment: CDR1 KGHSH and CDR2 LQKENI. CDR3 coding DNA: TGTGCCAGCTCATCGAGTCAGGGGGGGTTATACGAGCAGTACTTC. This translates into CASSSSQGGLYEQYF.

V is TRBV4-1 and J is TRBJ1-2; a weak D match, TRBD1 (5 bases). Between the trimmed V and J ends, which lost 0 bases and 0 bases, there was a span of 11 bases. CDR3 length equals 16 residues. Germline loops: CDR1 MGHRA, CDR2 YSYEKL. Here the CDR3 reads CASSQDVGATNYGYTF. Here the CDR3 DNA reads TGCGCCAGCAGCCAAGATGTCGGGGCCACTAACTATGGCTACACCTTC.